The 24 T cell receptor beta chains below were found in one sample sequenced in a study of blood T cells in healthy people across ages. A sample-barcoded 5' primer and a J-beta primer mix were used in a second PCR of roughly 7 to 11 cycles. TCRdb passed the 5' RACE reads through MiXCR, listing each CDR3 protein once. Of some 1,000,000 distinct CDR3 sequences in the sample, approximately 25% are singletons; the top ten hold around 0.75%. This sample also belongs to another study, concerning T cells of mothers and their children.

Source material: blood. These receptors all come from a girl aged 2-10 years in good health.

This clonotype has just a few counts. The CDR3 DNA reads TGCGCCAGCAGCCAAGAAAGTTGGACTAGCGGGGGCAATGAGCAGTTCTTC. Amino acid sequence: CASSQESWTSGGNEQFF. The chain joins TRBV4-1 to TRBJ2-5; 13 bases match TRBD2. The end of the DNA aligns better with TRBJ2-1, so the J call may be wrong. Germline V gene sequence: CDR1 MGHRA, CDR2 YSYEKL. The CDR3 length is 17 residues.

This clonotype occurred many times. The rearrangement uses TRBV20-1 and TRBJ2-3; D is undetermined. The CDR3 runs to 10 residues. Deletions cut 3 bases from V and 2 bases from J, with 0 bases between. Germline V gene lookup returns CDR1 DFQATT and CDR2 SNEGSKA (reference sequence). The CDR3 spells CSASTDTQYF. CDR3 sequence (DNA): TGCAGTGCTAGCACAGATACGCAGTATTTT.

Only a few counts were recorded for this clonotype. The CDR3 loop reads CAISESGWGRYYNEQFF. CDR3 in DNA: TGTGCCATCAGTGAGTCGGGGTGGGGACGCTACTACAATGAGCAGTTCTTC. The chain employs TRBV10-3 and TRBJ2-1; either TRBD1 or TRBD2 may supply D (5 bases each). V was pared by 0 bases and J by 3 bases, with 15 bases between. The CDR3 is 17 residues long. Germline assignment: CDR1 ENHRY and CDR2 SYGVKD.

In its sample, this clonotype was seen a few times. This chain uses TRBV11-3 with TRBJ1-5; the D gene is possibly TRBD1 (5 bases). The V gene's germline CDR1 is SGHNT and CDR2 YENEEA. V gave up 1 base and J gave up 6 bases, with 13 bases separating them. The CDR3 has 15 residues. Here the CDR3 reads CASSLGGAGSQPQHF. As DNA, the CDR3 is TGTGCCAGCAGCTTAGGAGGGGCGGGAAGTCAGCCCCAGCATTTT. Full variable domain (missing parts from reference TRBV11-3 and TRBJ1-5): EAGVVQSPRYKIIEKKQPVAFWCNPISGHNTLYWYLQNLGQGPELLIRYENEEAVDDSQLPKDRFSAERLKGVDSTLKIQPAELGDSAVYLCASSLGGAGSQPQHFGDGTRLSIL.

This chain links TRBV7-2 with TRBJ2-7, with 9 bases identical to TRBD1. Unmatched junction bases numbered 10, after V lost 6 bases and J lost 4 bases. Per germline, CDR1 SGHTA and CDR2 FQGNSA. This CDR3 region has 15 residues. The CDR3 protein is CASRPQPGQGYEQYF. CDR3 nucleotides: TGTGCCAGCAGACCTCAACCGGGACAGGGTTACGAGCAGTACTTC.

The J gene is TRBJ2-5, the V gene TRBV9; D possibly uses TRBD1 or TRBD2 (6 bases each). Germline assignment: CDR1 SGDLS and CDR2 YYNGEE. The length of the CDR3 is 16 residues. V lost 4 bases to trimming and J lost 5 bases, with 21 bases between them. The CDR3, as DNA: TGTGCCAGCAGCCTAGATGGGCAAACAGGGAGGGAGACCCAGTACTTC. Its protein product is CASSLDGQTGRETQYF.

As regards this clonotype: At one end the junction does not follow the germline gene, possibly because of a read error. The V call is TRBV7-2, the J call TRBJ2-3; TRBD2 matches 9 bases. The CDR3 length is 16 residues. CDR1 and CDR2 (germline): SGHTA, FQGNSA. For the CDR3, the DNA is TGTGCCGGCAGCTTACTCAGCGGGGGGAGCACAGATACGCAGTATTTT. Its protein is CAGSLLSGGSTDTQYF.

The rearrangement uses TRBV6-2 or TRBV6-3 and TRBJ2-1; unclear D gene. Germline V gives CDR1 MNHEY, CDR2 SVGEGT. This CDR3 region has 12 residues. Trimming removed 7 bases from V and 9 bases from J, with 13 bases in between. This CDR3 is CASTQGWVEQFF. The DNA for the CDR3 is TGTGCCAGCACCCAAGGATGGGTTGAGCAGTTCTTC.

This clonotype was recorded a few times. The chain is built from TRBV12-3 or TRBV12-4 and TRBJ2-5, with TRBD2 identical over 9 bases. Judging by the DNA end, TRBJ2-7 fits better; the J call may be wrong. CDR3 length: 16 amino acids. The DNA of the CDR3 is TGTGCCAGCAGTTCCATTAGCGGGAGAGGTTCCTACGAGCAGTACTTC. It specifies CASSSISGRGSYEQYF.

Only a few counts were recorded for this clonotype. The chain recombines TRBV12-3 or TRBV12-4 with TRBJ2-3, with D hard to call. V was cut by 3 bases and J by 5 bases, with 21 bases left in between. This CDR3 region has 17 residues. The CDR3: CASSFFDGKSAEDTQYF. CDR3 nucleotide sequence: TGTGCCAGCAGTTTCTTTGACGGAAAATCGGCCGAAGATACGCAGTATTTT.

The chain is built from TRBV4-2 and TRBJ2-1; D is ambiguous. Germline V CDR1 and CDR2: LGHNA, YNFKEQ. Trimming cost V 2 bases and J 8 bases, with 13 bases left between them. CDR3 size: 14 residues. DNA for the CDR3: TGTGCCAGCAGCCAATTATCTAGAGGCGATGAGCAGTTCTTC. Translation: CASSQLSRGDEQFF.

Only a few counts were recorded for this clonotype. The chain employs TRBV7-2 and TRBJ2-1, with TRBD1 as a possible D gene (6 bases). Germline V gene lookup returns CDR1 SGHTA and CDR2 FQGNSA. The V end lost 4 bases, the J end lost 4 bases, and 14 bases lay between the germline ends. CDR3 length: 15 amino acids. The CDR3: CASSSSLDRYNEQFF. The CDR3 coding sequence is TGTGCCAGCAGCTCGTCCCTGGACAGATACAATGAGCAGTTCTTC.

CDR3 DNA: TGTGCCAGAGGACAGGGTAGCGATCTAGCGTCCTACAATGAGCAGTTCTTC. It translates to CARGQGSDLASYNEQFF. This sequence joins TRBV2 and TRBJ2-1, with 8 bases aligning to TRBD1. CDR3 size: 17 residues. Germline V gene lookup returns CDR1 SNHLY and CDR2 FYNNEI. V dropped 9 bases and J dropped 1; count of bases not matched to a gene: 14.

The chain combines TRBV4-1 with TRBJ2-7, with 7 positions matching TRBD2. CDR1 and CDR2 from the germline V gene are MGHRA and YSYEKL. This CDR3 comprises 17 residues. V shed 4 bases and J 4 bases; nucleotides not matched to a gene: 16. This chain's CDR3 is CASSPVVKREGWYEQYF. Here the CDR3 DNA reads TGCGCCAGCAGCCCCGTTGTTAAGCGGGAAGGCTGGTACGAGCAGTACTTC.

This chain connects TRBV24-1 to TRBJ2-7; 8 bases are shared with TRBD1. Germline V gene lookup returns CDR1 KGHDR and CDR2 SFDVKD. The CDR3 is made up of 12 amino acids. With 5 bases clipped from V and 6 bases from J, the junction kept 2 bases outside the gene matches. The CDR3 DNA reads as TGTGCCACCAGTGGGACAGGGCCCGAGCAGTACTTC. This translates into CATSGTGPEQYF.

This clonotype was seen at least ten times. CDR3 sequence reads: CASSQADYGYTF. In DNA, the CDR3 is TGTGCCAGCAGCCAAGCAGACTATGGCTACACCTTC. The chain joins TRBV3-1 to TRBJ1-2, with D unresolved. The germline V gene has CDR1 LGHDT and CDR2 YNNKEL (reference sequence). This CDR3 comprises 12 residues. The V gene lost 1 base and the J gene lost 3 bases, with 3 bases spanning the gap.

This clonotype was seen a few times. V and J are TRBV6-2 or TRBV6-3 and TRBJ2-1; D not certain. CDR3 length equals 15 residues. The germline V gene has CDR1 MNHEY and CDR2 SVGEGT. Trimming left V 2 bases short and J 4 bases short, with 12 bases between. CDR3 nucleotide sequence: TGTGCCAGCAGTTACGACCCGTTCATGTACAATGAGCAGTTCTTC. This gives the protein CASSYDPFMYNEQFF.

This clonotype was detected a few times. One junction end disagrees with the germline gene, perhaps due to a read error. The chain couples TRBV3-1 to TRBJ2-5, with 7 nucleotides matching TRBD2. The length of the CDR3 is 14 residues. CDR1 is LGHDT, CDR2 YNNKEL, per germline (reference sequence). DNA for the CDR3: TGTGCCAGCAGCCCAAGCGGGGATCAAGAGACCCGGTACTTC. Its translation: CASSPSGDQETRYF.

The chain combines TRBV7-9 with TRBJ2-1; possibly TRBD1 or TRBD2 for D (5 bases each). The DNA end favors TRBJ2-5, so the J call may be wrong. The germline V gene has CDR1 SEHNR and CDR2 FQNEAQ (reference sequence). CDR3 length: 16 residues. CDR3 nucleotide sequence: TGTGCCAGCAGCTTAGAGGTTTTTGGGGACGGAGAGACCCAGTACTTC. It is translated as CASSLEVFGDGETQYF.

The chain couples TRBV6-6 to TRBJ1-5, with D unresolved. V was clipped by 5 bases and J by 3 bases, with 14 bases between them. The CDR3 is made up of 15 amino acids. CDR1 is MNHNY, CDR2 SVGAGI, per germline (reference sequence). The DNA for the CDR3 is TGTGCCAGCAGTCAGCGTGGACTTTTCAATCAGCCCCAGCATTTT. It yields the protein CASSQRGLFNQPQHF.

V usage is TRBV6-2 or TRBV6-3 and J usage is TRBJ1-5; the D is unclear. Looked up from germline, CDR1 is MNHEY and CDR2 is SVGEGT. V lost 5 bases and J lost 3, with 11 bases in between. The CDR3 contains 14 residues. The CDR3 sequence: CASSPLTSNQPQHF. The CDR3 bases are TGTGCCAGCAGTCCCCTTACCTCCAATCAGCCCCAGCATTTT.

The CDR3 bases are TGTGCCAGCAGGTTAGCGGGGGAGAGTCAGTACTTC. This codes for CASRLAGESQYF. V is TRBV27 and J is TRBJ2-7; TRBD2 agrees at 9 bases. The trim removed 6 bases at V and 10 bases at J, leaving 7 bases unmatched. This CDR3 is built from 12 residues. In germline, CDR1 is MNHEY, CDR2 SMNVEV (reference sequence).

The genes are TRBV28 and TRBJ2-1; unclear D gene. V was shortened by 2 bases and J by 0 bases, with 17 bases between the two germline ends. This CDR3 has 18 residues. Germline V gene lookup returns CDR1 MDHEN and CDR2 SYDVKM. This CDR3 is CASSLLGAGPGSYNEQFF. CDR3 nucleotides: TGTGCCAGCAGTTTACTAGGCGCAGGCCCTGGCTCCTACAATGAGCAGTTCTTC.

The chain joins TRBV13 to TRBJ1-4; 7 nucleotides line up with TRBD1. Germline V lookup: CDR1 PRHDT, CDR2 FYEKMQ (reference sequence). V was clipped by 5 bases and J by 7 bases; unmatched bases: 10. CDR3 length equals 15 residues. The DNA for the CDR3 is TGTGCCAGCAGCCTGGGGGGGACAGCGGCTGAAAAACTGTTTTTT. Translating it yields CASSLGGTAAEKLFF.